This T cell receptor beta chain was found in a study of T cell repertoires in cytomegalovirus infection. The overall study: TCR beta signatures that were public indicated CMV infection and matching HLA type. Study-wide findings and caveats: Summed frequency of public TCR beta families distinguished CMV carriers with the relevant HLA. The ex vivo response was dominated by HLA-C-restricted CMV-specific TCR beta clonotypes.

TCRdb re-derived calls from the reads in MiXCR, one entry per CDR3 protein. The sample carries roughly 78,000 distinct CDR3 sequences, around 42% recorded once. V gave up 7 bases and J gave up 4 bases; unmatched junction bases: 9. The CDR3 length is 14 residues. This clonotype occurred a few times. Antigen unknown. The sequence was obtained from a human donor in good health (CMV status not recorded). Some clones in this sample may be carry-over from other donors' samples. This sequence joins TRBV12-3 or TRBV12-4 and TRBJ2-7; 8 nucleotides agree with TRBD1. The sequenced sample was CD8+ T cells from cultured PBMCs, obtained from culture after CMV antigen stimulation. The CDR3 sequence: CASTQGTGGYEQYF. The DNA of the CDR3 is TGTGCCAGCACCCAGGGCACAGGGGGTTACGAGCAGTACTTC.